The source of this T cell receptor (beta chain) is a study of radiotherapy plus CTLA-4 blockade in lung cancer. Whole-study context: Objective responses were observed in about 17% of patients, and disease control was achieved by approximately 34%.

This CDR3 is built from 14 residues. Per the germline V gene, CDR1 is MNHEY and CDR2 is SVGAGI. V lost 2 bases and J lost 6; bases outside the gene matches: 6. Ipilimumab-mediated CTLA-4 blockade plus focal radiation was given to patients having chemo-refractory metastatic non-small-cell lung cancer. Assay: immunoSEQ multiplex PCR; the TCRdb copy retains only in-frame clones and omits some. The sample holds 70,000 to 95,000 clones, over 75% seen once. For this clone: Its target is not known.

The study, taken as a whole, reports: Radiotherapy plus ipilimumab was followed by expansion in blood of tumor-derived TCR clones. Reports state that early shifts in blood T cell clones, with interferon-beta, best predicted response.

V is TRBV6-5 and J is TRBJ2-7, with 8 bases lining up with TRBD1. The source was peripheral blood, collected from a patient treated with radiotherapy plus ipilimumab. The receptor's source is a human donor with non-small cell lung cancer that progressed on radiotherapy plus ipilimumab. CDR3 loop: CASSYRDRSVEQYF. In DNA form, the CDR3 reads TGTGCCAGCAGTTACCGGGACAGGTCGGTCGAGCAGTACTTC.